A selection of T cell receptor beta chains follows, all from one sample in a study of neurological immune-mediated disorders. TCRdb recomputed calls from the 5' RACE reads with MiXCR, one row per CDR3 protein. Of roughly 56,000 distinct CDR3 sequences detected, about an eighth appear once; the ten largest clones hold less than 2%. Sequencing used PBMCs. Receptors originate from a man aged 55 to 69 in good health. Each CDR3 is given with its conserved first and last residue. The D gene is left open where the match is weak. The size field is filled for only some rows; it gives once, few, many or a size class.

>TRBD1|few|TRBJ2-3|TRBV5-1
TGCGCCAGCAGCACCGGGACAGGGTGGACAGATACGCAGTATTTT
CASSTGTGWTDTQYF
>TRBD1|many|TRBJ2-1|TRBV6-5
TGTGCCAGCAGTACCCGGGACAGGGGTCCCGGGGAGCAGTTCTTC
CASSTRDRGPGEQFF
>TRBD1|many|TRBJ1-5|TRBV7-2
TGTGCCAGCAGCTTCGACAGGGGGGAACAGCCCCAGCATTTT
CASSFDRGEQPQHF
>TRBD1|few|TRBJ2-7|TRBV20-1
TGCAGTGCTCTACAGGGGGCGCGACACGAGCAGTACTTC
CSALQGARHEQYF
>NA|many|TRBJ2-1|TRBV20-1
TGCAGTGGAGAGGGGCGATACAATGAGCAGTTCTTC
CSGEGRYNEQFF
>TRBD1|NA|TRBJ1-4|TRBV3-1
TGTGCCAGCAGCCAACGGACAGGACCTAATGAAAAACTGTTTTTT
CASSQRTGPNEKLFF
>NA|once|TRBJ2-1|TRBV5-4
TGTGCCAGCAGCCCCGGAGGAAGGACTCCTGAGCAGTTCTTC
CASSPGGRTPEQFF
>NA|many|TRBJ1-5|TRBV6-5
TGTGCCAGCAGTTACTCGGGGCAGGGAAATCAGCCCCAGCATTTT
CASSYSGQGNQPQHF
>NA|many|TRBJ1-2|TRBV5-1
TGCGCCAGCAGCTTAGCCCGGCAATTGGGTGGCTACACCTTC
CASSLARQLGGYTF
>TRBD2|NA|TRBJ2-3|TRBV25-1
TGTGCCAGTCGACTAGCGGGGGGCACAGATACGCAGTATTTT
CASRLAGGTDTQYF
>NA|many|TRBJ2-7|TRBV7-2
TGTGCCAGCAGCCTATCCGGGACCTCCTACGAGCAGTACTTC
CASSLSGTSYEQYF
>NA|many|TRBJ2-2|TRBV20-1
TGCAGTGCTAAGAAGGGGGGCCCTTACACCGGGGAGCTGTTTTTT
CSAKKGGPYTGELFF
>NA|NA|TRBJ2-3|TRBV5-1
TGCGACAGCAGCTTGCAAAACCCAAGCACAGATACGCAGTATTTT
CDSSLQNPSTDTQYF
>NA|NA|TRBJ1-5|TRBV5-1
TGCGCCAGCAGCTTGGGATGGGGTCAGCCCCAGCATTTT
CASSLGWGQPQHF
>TRBD1|many|TRBJ1-2|TRBV18
TGTGCCAGCTCATGGGACAGCAACTATGGCTACACCTTC
CASSWDSNYGYTF
>TRBD2|many|TRBJ2-2|TRBV20-1
TGCAGTGCTACCCTGGGAAGCGGGGGGGTCGGCGGGGAGCTGTTTTTT
CSATLGSGGVGGELFF
>NA|NA|TRBJ2-1|TRBV6-2/TRBV6-3
TGTGCCAGCAACCCGGGGCAGGGCTGGTTGCAGTTCTTC
CASNPGQGWLQFF
>NA|NA|TRBJ2-3|TRBV10-3
TGTGCCATCAGTGAGGCAGATATGCAGTATTTT
CAISEADMQYF
>NA|many|TRBJ2-7|TRBV7-2
TGTGCCAGCAGCCTAGGGGGGTGGCAGAACTTC
CASSLGGWQNF
>NA|many|TRBJ1-1|TRBV12-3/TRBV12-4
TGTGCCAGCAGCTCGGTCCTCTTCGGGGACACTGAAGCTTTCTTT
CASSSVLFGDTEAFF
>NA|many|TRBJ1-1|TRBV7-2
TGTGCCAGCAGCTTCAAGGGGCGCGAGGCTGAAGCTTTCTTT
CASSFKGREAEAFF
>NA|many|TRBJ1-1|TRBV20-1
TGCAGTGCTCCGGACGGAGAAGCTTTCTTT
CSAPDGEAFF
>NA|few|TRBJ1-6|TRBV5-6
TGTGCCAGCAGCCGACAGAGGGGAGGACATAATTCACCCCTCCACTTT
CASSRQRGGHNSPLHF
>NA|many|TRBJ1-2|TRBV20-1
TGCAGTGCCCCTGAGGCAGCATCGGGCTACACCTTC
CSAPEAASGYTF
>TRBD1|many|TRBJ1-1|TRBV12-3/TRBV12-4
TGTGCCAGCAGTTCTAAACAGGGGAATAGGGCTGAAGCTTTCTTT
CASSSKQGNRAEAFF
>TRBD1|many|TRBJ1-1|TRBV7-2
TGTGCCAGCAGCTTCGGGACAGGGGGCCGGGAGACTGAAGCTTTCTTT
CASSFGTGGRETEAFF
>NA|NA|TRBJ2-6|TRBV27
TGTGCCAGCAACCGGCTGTCCCAGGGAAGGTCTGGGGCCAACGTCCTGACTTTC
CASNRLSQGRSGANVLTF
>NA|many|TRBJ2-3|TRBV7-2
TGTGCCATCACCCTCACAGATACGCAGTATTTT
CAITLTDTQYF
>TRBD2|many|TRBJ2-5|TRBV12-3/TRBV12-4
TGTGCCAGCAGTTTAAACGGGGGGGCCCAAGAGACCCAGTACTTC
CASSLNGGAQETQYF
>NA|many|TRBJ1-1|TRBV29-1
TGCAGCGTTTGGTTCACTGAAGCTTTCTTT
CSVWFTEAFF
>NA|many|TRBJ1-1|TRBV6-5
TGTGCCAGCAGCGATTCCGGGGTTATGAACACTGAAGCTTTCTTT
CASSDSGVMNTEAFF
>NA|many|TRBJ1-1|TRBV2
TGTGCCAGCACACGAGAGCGGGACACTGAAGCTTTCTTT
CASTRERDTEAFF
>NA|many|TRBJ1-5|TRBV6-2/TRBV6-3
TGTGCCAGCAAAGGATGGGGTGATCGTCAGCCCCAGCATTTT
CASKGWGDRQPQHF
>TRBD2|many|TRBJ2-1|TRBV20-1
TGCAGTGCTAGAGATCCCCTGACTAGCGGGCCAAGCTCCTACAATGAGCAGTTCTTC
CSARDPLTSGPSSYNEQFF
>TRBD1|few|TRBJ1-6|TRBV29-1
TGCAGCGTGGTCGATGGACAGGTTGTCACCTATAATTCACCCCTCCACTTT
CSVVDGQVVTYNSPLHF
>TRBD1|many|TRBJ2-5|TRBV7-9
TGTGCCAGCAGCCCGGGACAGCTCCAAGAGACCCAGTACTTC
CASSPGQLQETQYF
>TRBD1|many|TRBJ2-4|TRBV11-2
TGTGCCAGCAGCTTAGTCCAGGGGGCCAGAAACATTCAGTACTTC
CASSLVQGARNIQYF
>NA|many|TRBJ1-5|TRBV28
TGTGCCAGCAGTAGCCTGGGAATTAATCAGCCCCAGCATTTT
CASSSLGINQPQHF
>NA|many|TRBJ1-6|TRBV2
TGTGCCAGCGAGGGGCGCTGGGGTAATTCACCCCTCCACTTT
CASEGRWGNSPLHF
>NA|NA|TRBJ1-1|TRBV5-1
TGCGCCAGCAGCTCTGGAGGGTCAGGGATGACTGAAACTTTCTTT
CASSSGGSGMTETFF
>NA|many|TRBJ2-3|TRBV29-1
TGCAGCGTTGGGACCCTATCAACAGATACGCAGTATTTT
CSVGTLSTDTQYF
>NA|many|TRBJ1-1|TRBV7-2
TGTGCCAGCAGCTTAGTATCGGGCACTGAAGCTTTCTTT
CASSLVSGTEAFF
>NA|many|TRBJ2-5|TRBV11-1
TGTGCCAGCAGCTTAGAGGGAGGAGAGACCCAGTACTTC
CASSLEGGETQYF